The next 29 T cell receptor beta chains were all read from a single sample in a study of PD-1 blockade in classical Hodgkin lymphoma. The assay was immunoSEQ multiplex PCR, and TCRdb's table has in-frame clones only and misses some. The top ten hold approximately 3% of the sample, which has some 41,000 clones, roughly three quarters seen once. Every patient relapsed after autologous stem cell transplantation, and brentuximab vedotin exposure varied. Sequences were derived from peripheral blood mononuclear cells (PBMCs), sampled before the second cycle of nivolumab. The receptors come from a human donor with classical Hodgkin lymphoma.

The chain couples TRBV2 to TRBJ1-5; 8 nucleotides agree with TRBD1. Per the germline V gene, CDR1 is SNHLY and CDR2 is FYNNEI. This CDR3 has 15 residues. V lost 6 bases to trimming and J lost 4 bases; unmatched junction nucleotides: 8. CDR3 in DNA: TGTGCCAGCAGCCTCTATACAGGGGGGAATCAGCCCCAGCATTTT. Its translation: CASSLYTGGNQPQHF.

V is TRBV21-1 and J is TRBJ1-2; the D call of TRBD1 is as the table states it, not checked on the DNA. TRBV21-1 corresponds to a pseudogene. The CDR3 runs 16 residues. CDR3 nucleotide sequence: TGTGCCAGCAGCAAAGCATTTGGGCGTTCTAACTATGGCTACACCTTC. Protein: CASSKAFGRSNYGYTF.

The chain is built from TRBV5-5 and TRBJ2-1; no clear D gene. CDR1 and CDR2 from the germline V gene are SGHKS and YYEKEE (reference sequence). The CDR3 has 11 residues. V was clipped by 4 bases and J by 5 bases, with 4 bases between them. The CDR3 spells CASSHNNEQFF. The CDR3 DNA reads as TGTGCCAGCAGCCATAACAATGAGCAGTTCTTC.

Many counts were recorded for this clone. The chain joins TRBV7-9 to TRBJ1-2; a possible D gene is TRBD1 (6 bases). The CDR3 length is 12 residues. Germline CDR1 reads SEHNR; CDR2 reads FQNEAQ (reference sequence). Trimming removed 6 bases at V and 7 bases at J, with 12 bases between. The CDR3 nucleotides are TGTGCCAGCAGTCAGGGGAGGGTTGGCTACACCTTC. It yields the protein CASSQGRVGYTF.

This clone came up a few times. The J gene is TRBJ2-1, the V gene TRBV6-5; 10 bases map to TRBD2. Per the germline V gene, CDR1 is MNHEY and CDR2 is SVGAGI. The CDR3 consists of 16 residues. The V and J ends lost 3 bases and 6 bases, in that order; junction bases with no gene match: 8. The CDR3 loop is CASSYSASGRGNEQFF. For the CDR3, the DNA is TGTGCCAGCAGTTATAGTGCTAGCGGGAGAGGCAATGAGCAGTTCTTC.

The chain joins TRBV11-2 to TRBJ1-1; D is unclear. Germline V gives CDR1 SGHAT, CDR2 FQNNGV. The CDR3 sequence is 16 residues long. V gave up 1 base and J gave up 2 bases, with 14 bases separating them. CDR3 DNA: TGTGCCAGCAGCTTAGTTTTTGGGTCCCTTAACACTGAAGCTTTCTTT. This translates into CASSLVFGSLNTEAFF.

This chain uses TRBV19 with TRBJ1-2; weak D call: TRBD1 (6 bases). V lost 5 bases to trimming and J lost 6 bases, with 22 bases between them. The CDR3 extends over 16 amino acids. CDR1 is LNHDA, CDR2 SQIVND, per germline (reference sequence). The CDR3 is CASSLTPPVDRDGYTF. As DNA, the CDR3 is TGTGCCAGTAGTTTAACCCCCCCGGTGGACAGAGATGGCTACACCTTC.

V usage is TRBV5-6 and J usage is TRBJ2-3; D is undetermined. CDR3 length: 13 amino acids. Germline assignment: CDR1 SGHDT and CDR2 YYEEEE. Trimming removed 0 bases at V and 7 bases at J, with 9 bases between. CDR3 in DNA: TGTGCCAGCAGCTTGGGGAATAGAAATACGCAGTATTTT. It specifies CASSLGNRNTQYF.

This chain uses TRBV9 with TRBJ2-7, with D possibly TRBD1 on 6 matching bases. Between the trimmed V and J ends, which lost 3 bases and 1 base, there was a span of 17 bases. CDR1 is SGDLS, CDR2 YYNGEE, per germline. The CDR3 has 16 residues. CDR3 nucleotide sequence: TGTGCCAGCAGCGCCTTTCAGGGGAGATTGTCCTACGAGCAGTACTTC. Translated, it gives CASSAFQGRLSYEQYF.

The chain recombines TRBV2 with TRBJ2-7; 7 bases are a match to TRBD2. Per germline, CDR1 SNHLY and CDR2 FYNNEI. Germline trimming cut 8 bases from V and 4 bases from J; bases unmatched to any gene: 2. This CDR3 contains 11 residues. The CDR3 loop is CASRGEYEQYF. CDR3 nucleotide sequence: TGTGCCAGCCGGGGGGAGTACGAGCAGTACTTC.

This clone was detected only a few times. This chain links TRBV5-4 with TRBJ1-3; 8 bases agree with TRBD1. The ends lost 4 bases at V and 1 base at J; junction bases unmatched: 7. This CDR3 is built from 16 residues. Germline-derived CDR1 and CDR2 are SGHNT and YYREEE (reference sequence). CDR3 region: CASSLGQGLSGNTIYF. For the CDR3, the DNA is TGTGCCAGCAGCCTAGGACAGGGTCTTTCTGGAAACACCATATATTTT.

This clone was detected a few times. V and J are TRBV6-6 and TRBJ1-4; TRBD1 might be the D (5 bases). V was pared by 5 bases and J by 2 bases, with 9 bases between. Germline assignment: CDR1 MNHNY and CDR2 SVGAGI (reference sequence). The CDR3 is 14 amino acids. The CDR3 region has the DNA TGTGCCAGCAGTCAGGGTGGCACTAATGAAAAACTGTTTTTT. It encodes CASSQGGTNEKLFF.

This chain joins TRBV6-6 and TRBJ1-1; weak D call: TRBD1 (5 bases). Per germline, CDR1 MNHNY and CDR2 SVGAGI (reference sequence). This CDR3 has 15 residues. The V gene lost 0 bases and the J gene lost 3 bases, with 11 bases spanning the gap. The CDR3 protein is CASSYSPTGDTEAFF. The CDR3 DNA reads TGTGCCAGCAGTTACTCACCTACGGGGGACACTGAAGCTTTCTTT.

The V call is TRBV6-6, the J call TRBJ1-1; D not certain. The CDR3 runs to 14 residues. The germline CDR1 and CDR2 sequences are MNHNY and SVGAGI (reference sequence). V lost 6 bases and J lost 6, with 17 bases in between. The CDR3, as DNA: TGTGCCAGCAGCCCCATGACGGATGGCGCTGAAGCTTTCTTT. It codes for CASSPMTDGAEAFF.

CDR3 nucleotide sequence: TGTGCCAGCAGTTATGGCCAAGGCACGGGCTACACCTTC. Translated, it gives CASSYGQGTGYTF. The chain joins TRBV6-5 to TRBJ1-2; D is uncertain. In germline, CDR1 is MNHEY, CDR2 SVGAGI. CDR3 length: 13 amino acids. The ends were cut back, 3 bases at V and 8 bases at J, with 13 bases in the middle.

Here the CDR3 reads CASLFSTNEKLFF. Written as DNA, the CDR3 is TGTGCCAGTCTATTTTCAACTAATGAAAAACTGTTTTTT. This chain links TRBV18 with TRBJ1-4; D unclear. From germline, CDR1 is KGHSH and CDR2 LQKENI. The V end was cut by 9 bases, the J end by 0 bases, with 8 bases between. The CDR3 is 13 residues long.

The V and J genes are TRBV30 and TRBJ1-1; no clear D gene. Germline CDR1 reads GTSNPN; CDR2 reads SVGIG (reference sequence). V lost 0 bases and J 1 base, leaving 12 bases between the germline ends. This CDR3 has 15 residues. The CDR3 region is CAWSVVAGENTEAFF. Written as DNA, the CDR3 is TGTGCCTGGAGTGTCGTAGCGGGAGAGAACACTGAAGCTTTCTTT.

The rearrangement links TRBV7-9 to TRBJ2-5; D is perhaps TRBD1 or TRBD2 (5 bases each). Deletions cut 1 base from V and 5 bases from J, with 11 bases between. The CDR3 totals 14 residues. CDR1 and CDR2 from the germline V gene are SEHNR and FQNEAQ (reference sequence). CDR3: CASSLVRGLETQYF. As DNA, the CDR3 is TGTGCCAGCAGCTTAGTTCGGGGCCTTGAGACCCAGTACTTC.

The rearrangement uses TRBV7-9 and TRBJ2-7, with TRBD1 matching over 9 bases. With V trimmed by 2 bases and J by 5 bases, 7 bases remained unmatched. This CDR3 spans 15 amino acids. CDR1 is SEHNR, CDR2 FQNEAQ, per germline (reference sequence). The CDR3 region is CASSLNPTGGNEQYF. The CDR3 DNA is TGTGCCAGCAGCTTAAATCCCACAGGGGGCAACGAGCAGTACTTC.

This clone has just a few counts. The gene calls are TRBV28 and TRBJ2-1, with TRBD2 as a possible D gene (5 bases). The ends were cut back, 10 bases at V and 5 bases at J, with 15 bases in the middle. The CDR3 has 13 residues. Germline values: CDR1 MDHEN, CDR2 SYDVKM. The CDR3 DNA is TGTGCCACATGGACTGGCATCCACAATGAGCAGTTCTTC. Translated: CATWTGIHNEQFF.

This clone is a singleton in its sample. Germline is not matched at one junction end, which may reflect a read error. Other DNA sequences in the sample encode the same CDR3. The V call is TRBV5-1, the J call TRBJ2-7, with a weak D call TRBD2 (5 bases). Germline V gene lookup returns CDR1 SGHRS and CDR2 YFSETQ. The length of the CDR3 is 14 residues. The CDR3 DNA sequence: TGCGCCAGTAGCTTGGGGAACGGGGTCGACGAGCAGTACTTC. Protein: CASSLGNGVDEQYF.

The rearrangement links TRBV7-6 to TRBJ2-1; D may be TRBD2 (5 bases). Germline CDR1 SGHVS, CDR2 FNYEAQ. V was cut by 0 bases and J by 2 bases, with 5 bases left in between. CDR3 length: 14 residues. CDR3 sequence reads: CASSLAGAYNEQFF. Here the CDR3 DNA reads TGTGCCAGCAGCTTAGCGGGAGCCTACAATGAGCAGTTCTTC. Full variable domain (rest looked up from reference TRBV7-6 and TRBJ2-1): GAGVSQSPRYKVTKRGQDVALRCDPISGHVSLYWYRQALGQGPEFLTYFNYEAQQDKSGLPNDRFSAERPEGSISTLTIQRTEQRDSAMYRCASSLAGAYNEQFFGPGTRLTVL.

The CDR3, as DNA: TGTGCCAGCAGACTACTTATGGTTGGCGGGAGCCGCGGCACCGGGGAGCTGTTTTTT. Its translation is CASRLLMVGGSRGTGELFF. The chain employs TRBV7-8 and TRBJ2-2; 7 bases align to TRBD2. V was clipped by 6 bases and J by 4 bases; unmatched bases: 20. There are 19 residues in the CDR3. The germline gives CDR1 SGHVS, CDR2 FQNEAQ. Filled out from reference TRBV7-8 and TRBJ2-2, the complete variable domain reads GAGVSQSPRYKVAKRGQDVALRCDPISGHVSLFWYQQALGQGPEFLTYFQNEAQLDKSGLPSDRFFAERPEGSVSTLKIQRTQQEDSAVYLCASRLLMVGGSRGTGELFFGEGSRLTVL.

V is TRBV7-2 and J is TRBJ2-3; D is possibly TRBD2 (6 bases). Trimming shortened V by 5 bases and J by 0 bases, and 15 bases separated the two germline ends. The CDR3 spans 16 residues. The germline V gene encodes CDR1 SGHTA and CDR2 FQGNSA. The DNA for the CDR3 is TGTGCCAGCAGCCTCTCGCCGGGACTCAGCACAGATACGCAGTATTTT. Amino acid sequence: CASSLSPGLSTDTQYF.

The chain is built from TRBV7-9 and TRBJ2-5; D is uncertain. The V gene's germline CDR1 is SEHNR and CDR2 FQNEAQ (reference sequence). The V and J ends lost 5 bases and 2 bases respectively, with 9 bases between them. The CDR3 loop spans 13 amino acids. Here the CDR3 reads CASSRTTQETQYF. DNA for the CDR3: TGTGCCAGCAGCCGTACTACGCAAGAGACCCAGTACTTC.

The table lists this clone with a few counts. The V gene is TRBV25-1, the J gene TRBJ1-2; D unresolved. The CDR3 runs 15 residues. The germline CDR1 and CDR2 sequences are MGHDK and SYGVNS. Trimming shortened V by 1 base and J by 8 bases, and 17 bases separated the two germline ends. DNA of the CDR3: TGTGCCAGCAGTGAATCACCCGACGGGTATTACGGCTACACCTTC. It yields the protein CASSESPDGYYGYTF.

This clone was seen only a few times. The chain has TRBV6-5 and TRBJ2-3; no firm D call. The V gene's germline CDR1 is MNHEY and CDR2 SVGAGI. V lost 5 bases and J lost 0, with 9 bases in between. The CDR3 runs to 14 residues. The CDR3, as DNA: TGTGCCAGCAGTCACAACCCTAGCACAGATACGCAGTATTTT. Protein sequence: CASSHNPSTDTQYF.

The chain has TRBV7-3 and TRBJ1-2; 7 bases are shared with TRBD1. This CDR3 spans 13 amino acids. Looked up from germline, CDR1 is SGHTA and CDR2 is FQGTGA. V shed 5 bases, J shed 4 bases, and the junction held 4 bases outside the gene matches. The CDR3 is CASSATGVYGYTF. The DNA for the CDR3 is TGTGCCAGCAGCGCAACAGGGGTCTATGGCTACACCTTC.

The CDR3 here is CASSYSPGTGSVQYF. CDR3 DNA: TGTGCCAGCAGTTACTCCCCGGGAACGGGCTCGGTGCAGTACTTC. The gene calls are TRBV6-5 and TRBJ2-7; TRBD2 might be the D (5 bases). CDR1 MNHEY and CDR2 SVGAGI come from the germline V gene. The V and J ends lost 0 bases and 9 bases respectively, with 18 bases between them. This CDR3 spans 15 amino acids.